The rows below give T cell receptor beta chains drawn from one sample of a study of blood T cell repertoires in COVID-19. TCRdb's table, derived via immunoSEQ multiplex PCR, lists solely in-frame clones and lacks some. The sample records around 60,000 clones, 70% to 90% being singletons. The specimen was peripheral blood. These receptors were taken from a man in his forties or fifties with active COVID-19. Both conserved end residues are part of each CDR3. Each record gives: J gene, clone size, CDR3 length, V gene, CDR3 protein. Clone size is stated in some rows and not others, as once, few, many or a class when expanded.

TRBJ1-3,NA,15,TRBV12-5,CASGLTREIRNTIYF
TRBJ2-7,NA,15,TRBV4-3,CASSQLPESSYEQYF
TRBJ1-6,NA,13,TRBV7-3,CASGEEWNSPLHF
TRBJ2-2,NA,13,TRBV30,CAWRSAQAGELFF
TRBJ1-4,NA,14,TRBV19,CASSDRGGIEKLFF
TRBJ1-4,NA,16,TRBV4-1,CASSQVQGQVNEKLFF
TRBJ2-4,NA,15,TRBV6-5,CASSYGQGAGNIQYF
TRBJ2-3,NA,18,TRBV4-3,CASSQFRPGQGVADTQYF
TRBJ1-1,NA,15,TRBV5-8,CASSSDRVGNTEAFF
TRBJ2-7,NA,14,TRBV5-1,CASSPSGRAYEQYF
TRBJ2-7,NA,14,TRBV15,CATKFGRGLGEQYF
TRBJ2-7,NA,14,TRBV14,CASSQGGGVYEQYF
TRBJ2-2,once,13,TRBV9,CASSAGQGGELFF
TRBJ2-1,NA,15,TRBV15,CATSRDGTSVGEQFF
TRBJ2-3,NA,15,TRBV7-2,CASNLLAGDTDTQYF
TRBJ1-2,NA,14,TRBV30,CAWSVRAGGHGYTF
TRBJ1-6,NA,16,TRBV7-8,CASSLQGSSYNSPLHF
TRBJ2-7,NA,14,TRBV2,CASTRAGKSYEQYF
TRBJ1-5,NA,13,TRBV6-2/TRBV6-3,CASSYGGSQPQHF
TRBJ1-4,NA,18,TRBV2,CASNGFWGVRGGNEKLFF
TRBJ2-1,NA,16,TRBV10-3,CAIRGLAGGPSHEQFF
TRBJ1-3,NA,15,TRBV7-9,CATRRDRLSGNTIYF
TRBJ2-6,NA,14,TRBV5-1,CASSLNPGANVLTF
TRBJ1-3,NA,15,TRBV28,CASSTGTGAGNTIYF
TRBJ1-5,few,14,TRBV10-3,CATRQGTSDQPQHF
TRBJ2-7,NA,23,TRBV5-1,CASSLPTLLNRSEPPRSRYEQYF
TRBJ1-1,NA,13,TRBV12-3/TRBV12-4,CATRGQMNTEAFF
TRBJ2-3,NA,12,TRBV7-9,CASRRTDYTQYF
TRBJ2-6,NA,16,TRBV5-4,CASSRAAGEGANVLTF
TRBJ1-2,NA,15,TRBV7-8,CASSPRGASGYGYTF
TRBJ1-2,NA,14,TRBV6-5,CATGGGTANYGYTF
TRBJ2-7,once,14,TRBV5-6,CASRYGTGSYEQYF
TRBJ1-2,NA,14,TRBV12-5,CASALQGTIYGYTF
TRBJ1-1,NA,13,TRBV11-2,CASSSSLNTEAFF
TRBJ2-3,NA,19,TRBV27,CASSFYPSLGSGVGDTQYF
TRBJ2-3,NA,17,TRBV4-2,CASSQSGAGATGDTQYF
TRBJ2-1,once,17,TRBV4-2,CASSQDSAKGRGDEQFF
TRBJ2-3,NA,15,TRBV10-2,CASSLTSGGPDTQYF
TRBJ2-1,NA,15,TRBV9,CASSVAAGQLNEQFF
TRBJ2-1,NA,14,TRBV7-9,CASSSHRGYNEQFF
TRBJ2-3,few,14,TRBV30,CAWSYSGGSYTQYF
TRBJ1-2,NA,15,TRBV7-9,CASSFLDTQRHGYTF
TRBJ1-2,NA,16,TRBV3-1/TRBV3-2,CASSHHGKQGAEGYTF
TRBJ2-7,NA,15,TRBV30,CAWRDRRISSYEQYF
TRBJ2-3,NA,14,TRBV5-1,CASSLDRGTDTQYF
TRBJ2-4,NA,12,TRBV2,CASTRNQNIQYF
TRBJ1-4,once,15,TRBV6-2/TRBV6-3,CASSPPAGRGEKLFF
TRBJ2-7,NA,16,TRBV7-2,CASSTQTSGGYYEQYF
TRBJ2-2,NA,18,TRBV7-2,CASSLDLSSDRVVGELFF
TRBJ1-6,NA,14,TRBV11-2,CASSPRQDNSPLHF
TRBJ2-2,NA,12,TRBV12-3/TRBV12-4,CHDRGSGGELFF
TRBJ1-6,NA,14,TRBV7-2,CASSPRTVYSPLHF
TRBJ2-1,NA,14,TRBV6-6,CASSNGQGVNEQFF
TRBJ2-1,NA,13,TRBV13,CASNPDRAIEQFF
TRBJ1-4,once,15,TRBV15,CATSRVSGDSQKLFF